This TCR beta chain was identified in a study of T cell changes during pregnancy in multiple sclerosis. Produced via immunoSEQ multiplex PCR; TCRdb's table is partial and in-frame only. Of around 96,000 clones in the sample, around 93% were seen once. The source of this sequence is a female donor with multiple sclerosis, enrolled in a pregnancy study. The starting material was peripheral blood, obtained in the third trimester of pregnancy.

The CDR3 DNA is TGTGCCAGCAGTGTCTACGGGACAGGGAATCAGCCCCAGCATTTT. It encodes CASSVYGTGNQPQHF. The chain combines TRBV27 with TRBJ1-5, with TRBD1 identical over 9 bases. V was pared by 5 bases and J by 4 bases, with 6 bases of the junction left unmatched. The CDR3 runs to 15 residues. Germline CDR1 reads MNHEY; CDR2 reads SMNVEV (reference sequence).